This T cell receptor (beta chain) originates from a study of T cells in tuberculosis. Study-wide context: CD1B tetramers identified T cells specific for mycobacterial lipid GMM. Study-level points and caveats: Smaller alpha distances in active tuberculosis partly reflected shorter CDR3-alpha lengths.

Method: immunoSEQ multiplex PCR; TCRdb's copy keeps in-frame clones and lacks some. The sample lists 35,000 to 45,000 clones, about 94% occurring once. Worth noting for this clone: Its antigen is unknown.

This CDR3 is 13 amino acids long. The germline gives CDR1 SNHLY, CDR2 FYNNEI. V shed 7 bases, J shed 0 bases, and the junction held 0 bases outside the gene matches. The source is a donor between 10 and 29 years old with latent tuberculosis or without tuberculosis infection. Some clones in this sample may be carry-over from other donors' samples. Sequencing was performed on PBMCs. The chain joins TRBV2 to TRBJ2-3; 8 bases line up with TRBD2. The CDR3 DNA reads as TGTGCCAGCAAGCGGGGGAGCACAGATACGCAGTATTTT. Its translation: CASKRGSTDTQYF.